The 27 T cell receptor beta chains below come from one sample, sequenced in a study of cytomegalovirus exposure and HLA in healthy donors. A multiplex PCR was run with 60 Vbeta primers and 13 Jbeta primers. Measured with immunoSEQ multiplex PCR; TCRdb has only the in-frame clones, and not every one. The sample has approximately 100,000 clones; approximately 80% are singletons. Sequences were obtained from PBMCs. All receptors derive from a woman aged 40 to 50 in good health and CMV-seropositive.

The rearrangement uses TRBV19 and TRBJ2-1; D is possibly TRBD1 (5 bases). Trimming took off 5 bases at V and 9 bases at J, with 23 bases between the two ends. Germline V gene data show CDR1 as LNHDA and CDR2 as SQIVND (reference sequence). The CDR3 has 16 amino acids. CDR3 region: CASSFPPQGGVGEQFF. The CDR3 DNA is TGTGCCAGTAGTTTTCCCCCCCAGGGTGGTGTGGGTGAGCAGTTCTTC.

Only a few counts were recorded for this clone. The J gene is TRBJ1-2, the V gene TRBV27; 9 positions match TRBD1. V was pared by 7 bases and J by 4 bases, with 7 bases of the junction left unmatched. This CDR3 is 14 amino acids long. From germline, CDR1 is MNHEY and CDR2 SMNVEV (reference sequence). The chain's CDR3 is CASKKTGGGYGYTF. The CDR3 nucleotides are TGTGCCAGCAAAAAAACAGGGGGCGGCTATGGCTACACCTTC.

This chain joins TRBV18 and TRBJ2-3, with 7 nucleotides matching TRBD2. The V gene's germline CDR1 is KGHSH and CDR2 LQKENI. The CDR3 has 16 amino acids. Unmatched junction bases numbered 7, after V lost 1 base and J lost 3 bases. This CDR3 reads CASSPLRTSSTDTQYF. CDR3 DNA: TGTGCCAGCTCACCACTTCGGACTAGTAGTACAGATACGCAGTATTTT.

In DNA, the CDR3 is TGTGCCAGCAGTACAGGGGGCGTCGGTGAAAAACTGTTTTTT. Its protein product is CASSTGGVGEKLFF. The chain is built from TRBV6-1 and TRBJ1-4, with TRBD1 matching over 9 bases. Germline V gives CDR1 MNHNS, CDR2 SASEGT. With V trimmed by 5 bases and J by 7 bases, 5 bases remained unmatched. The CDR3 contains 14 residues.

The CDR3 region has the DNA TGTGCCAGCAGAGAGGGAGGCTATGGCTACACCTTC. Amino acids: CASREGGYGYTF. The rearrangement uses TRBV6-6 and TRBJ1-2; D uncertain. Germline V CDR1 and CDR2: MNHNY, SVGAGI (reference sequence). V was pared by 6 bases and J by 4 bases, with 9 bases between. The CDR3 has 12 residues.

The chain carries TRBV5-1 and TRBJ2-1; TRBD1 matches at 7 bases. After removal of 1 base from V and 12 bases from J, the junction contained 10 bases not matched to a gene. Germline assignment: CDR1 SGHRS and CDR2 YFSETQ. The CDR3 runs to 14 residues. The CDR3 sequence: CASSLTGQVFGQFF. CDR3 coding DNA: TGCGCCAGCAGCTTGACCGGACAGGTTTTTGGGCAGTTCTTC.

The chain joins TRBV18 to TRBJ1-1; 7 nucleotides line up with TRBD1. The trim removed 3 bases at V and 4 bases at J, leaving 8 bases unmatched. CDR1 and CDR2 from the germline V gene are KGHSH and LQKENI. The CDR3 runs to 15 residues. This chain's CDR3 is CASSPLTGSGTEAFF. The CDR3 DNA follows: TGTGCCAGCTCACCGCTGACAGGGTCTGGCACTGAAGCTTTCTTT.

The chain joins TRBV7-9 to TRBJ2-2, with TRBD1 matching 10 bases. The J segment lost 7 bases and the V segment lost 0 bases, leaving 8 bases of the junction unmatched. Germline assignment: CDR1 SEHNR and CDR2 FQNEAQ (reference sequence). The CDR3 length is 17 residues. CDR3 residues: CASSLAGTGASFGELFF. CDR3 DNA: TGTGCCAGCAGCTTAGCCGGGACAGGGGCCTCCTTCGGGGAGCTGTTTTTT.

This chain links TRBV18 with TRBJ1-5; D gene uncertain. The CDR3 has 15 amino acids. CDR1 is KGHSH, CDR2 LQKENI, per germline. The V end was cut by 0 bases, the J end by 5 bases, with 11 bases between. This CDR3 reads CASSPPGSLDQPQHF. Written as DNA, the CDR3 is TGTGCCAGCTCACCACCGGGGAGCCTCGATCAGCCCCAGCATTTT.

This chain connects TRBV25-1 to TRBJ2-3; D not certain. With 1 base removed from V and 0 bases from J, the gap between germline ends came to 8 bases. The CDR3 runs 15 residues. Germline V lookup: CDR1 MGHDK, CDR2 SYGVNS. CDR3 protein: CASSELGSSTDTQYF. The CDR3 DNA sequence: TGTGCCAGCAGTGAATTGGGCAGTAGCACAGATACGCAGTATTTT.

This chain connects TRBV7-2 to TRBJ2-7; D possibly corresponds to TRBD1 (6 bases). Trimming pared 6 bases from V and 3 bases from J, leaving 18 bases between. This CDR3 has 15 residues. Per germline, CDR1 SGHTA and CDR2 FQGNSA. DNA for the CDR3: TGTGCCAGCAGTCCAGGAACAGGGTACGGCTACGAGCAGTACTTC. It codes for CASSPGTGYGYEQYF.

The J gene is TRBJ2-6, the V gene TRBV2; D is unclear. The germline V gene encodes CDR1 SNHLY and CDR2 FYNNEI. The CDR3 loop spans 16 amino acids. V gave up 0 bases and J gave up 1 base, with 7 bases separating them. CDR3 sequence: CASSEAWQSGANVLTF. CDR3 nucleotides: TGTGCCAGCAGTGAAGCGTGGCAGTCTGGGGCCAACGTCCTGACTTTC.

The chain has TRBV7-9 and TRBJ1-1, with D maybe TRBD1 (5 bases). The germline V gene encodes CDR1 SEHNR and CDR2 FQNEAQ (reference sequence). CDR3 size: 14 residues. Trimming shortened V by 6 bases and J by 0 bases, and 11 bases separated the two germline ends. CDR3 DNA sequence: TGTGCCAGCAGGAGCGGGGGGATGAACACTGAAGCTTTCTTT. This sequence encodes CASRSGGMNTEAFF.

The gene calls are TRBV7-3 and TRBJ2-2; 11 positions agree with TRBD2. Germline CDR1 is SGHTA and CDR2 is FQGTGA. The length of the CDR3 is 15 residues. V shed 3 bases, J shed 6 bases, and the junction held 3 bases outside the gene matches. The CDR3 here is CASSFLAGGSGELFF. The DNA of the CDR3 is TGTGCCAGCAGCTTTCTAGCGGGGGGATCCGGGGAGCTGTTTTTT. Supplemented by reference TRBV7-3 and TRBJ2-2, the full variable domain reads GAGVSQTPSNKVTEKGKYVELRCDPISGHTALYWYRQSLGQGPEFLIYFQGTGAADDSGLPNDRFFAVRPEGSVSTLKIQRTERGDSAVYLCASSFLAGGSGELFFGEGSRLTVL.

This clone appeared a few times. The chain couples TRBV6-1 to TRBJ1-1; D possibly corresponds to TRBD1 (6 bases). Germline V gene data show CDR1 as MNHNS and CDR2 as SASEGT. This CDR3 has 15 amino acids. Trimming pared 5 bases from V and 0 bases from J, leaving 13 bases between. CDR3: CASSLGQLMNTEAFF. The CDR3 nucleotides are TGTGCCAGCAGTTTAGGACAGCTGATGAACACTGAAGCTTTCTTT.

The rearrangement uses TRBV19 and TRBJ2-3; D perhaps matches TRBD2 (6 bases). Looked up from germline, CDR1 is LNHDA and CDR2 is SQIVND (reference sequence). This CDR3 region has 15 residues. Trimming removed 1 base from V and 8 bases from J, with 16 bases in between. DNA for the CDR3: TGTGCCAGTAGTATAGTTTCGGGACTCCTTAGTACGCAGTATTTT. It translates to CASSIVSGLLSTQYF. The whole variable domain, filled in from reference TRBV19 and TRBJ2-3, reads DGGITQSPKYLFRKEGQNVTLSCEQNLNHDAMYWYRQDPGQGLRLIYYSQIVNDFQKGDIAEGYSVSREKKESFPLTVTSAQKNPTAFYLCASSIVSGLLSTQYFGPGTRLTVL.

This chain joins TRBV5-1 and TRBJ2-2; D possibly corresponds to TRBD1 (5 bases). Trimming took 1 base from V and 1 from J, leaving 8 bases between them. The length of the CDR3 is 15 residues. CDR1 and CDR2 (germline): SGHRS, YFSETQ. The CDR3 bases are TGCGCCAGCAGCTTGCAGGGTTGGAACACCGGGGAGCTGTTTTTT. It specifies CASSLQGWNTGELFF.

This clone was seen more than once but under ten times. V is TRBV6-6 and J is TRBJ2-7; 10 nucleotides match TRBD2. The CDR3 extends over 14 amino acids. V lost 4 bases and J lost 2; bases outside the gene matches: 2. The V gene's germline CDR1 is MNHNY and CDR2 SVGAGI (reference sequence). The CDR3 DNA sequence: TGTGCCAGCAGTTTAGCGGGGGGCACCTACGAGCAGTACTTC. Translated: CASSLAGGTYEQYF.

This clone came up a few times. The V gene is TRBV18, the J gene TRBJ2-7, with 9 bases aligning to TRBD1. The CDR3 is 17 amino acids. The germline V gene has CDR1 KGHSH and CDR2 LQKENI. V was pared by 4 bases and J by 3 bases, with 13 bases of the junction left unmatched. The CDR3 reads CASSQTEGQGRGYEQYF. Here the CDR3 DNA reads TGTGCCAGCTCACAAACCGAGGGACAGGGAAGAGGCTACGAGCAGTACTTC.

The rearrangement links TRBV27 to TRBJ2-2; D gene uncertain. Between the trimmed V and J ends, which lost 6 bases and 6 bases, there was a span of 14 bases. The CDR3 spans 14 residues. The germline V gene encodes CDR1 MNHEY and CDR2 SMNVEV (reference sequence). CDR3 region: CASSSTPYPGELFF. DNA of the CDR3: TGTGCCAGCAGCTCCACCCCCTACCCCGGGGAGCTGTTTTTT.

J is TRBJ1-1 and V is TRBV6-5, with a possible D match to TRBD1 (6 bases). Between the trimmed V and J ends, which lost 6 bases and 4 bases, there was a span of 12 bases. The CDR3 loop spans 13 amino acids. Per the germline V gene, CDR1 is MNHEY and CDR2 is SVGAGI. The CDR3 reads CASSGQPFTEAFF. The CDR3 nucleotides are TGTGCCAGCAGCGGACAGCCTTTCACTGAAGCTTTCTTT.

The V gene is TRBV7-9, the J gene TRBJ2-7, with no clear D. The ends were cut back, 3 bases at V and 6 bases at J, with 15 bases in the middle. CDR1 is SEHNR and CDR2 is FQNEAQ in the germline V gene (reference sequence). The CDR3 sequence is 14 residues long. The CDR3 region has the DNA TGTGCCAGCAGCTTTCTCGAGACTCTGGCCGAGCAGTACTTC. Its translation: CASSFLETLAEQYF.

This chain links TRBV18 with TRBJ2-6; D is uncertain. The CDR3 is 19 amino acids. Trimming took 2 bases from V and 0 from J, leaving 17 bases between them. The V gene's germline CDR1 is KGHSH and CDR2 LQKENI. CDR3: CASSPLVTTAHSGANVLTF. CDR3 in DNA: TGTGCCAGCTCACCATTAGTTACCACCGCTCACTCTGGGGCCAACGTCCTGACTTTC. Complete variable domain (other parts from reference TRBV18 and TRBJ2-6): NAGVMQNPRHLVRRRGQEARLRCSPMKGHSHVYWYRQLPEEGLKFMVYLQKENIIDESGMPKERFSAEFPKEGPSILRIQQVVRGDSAAYFCASSPLVTTAHSGANVLTFGAGSRLTVL.

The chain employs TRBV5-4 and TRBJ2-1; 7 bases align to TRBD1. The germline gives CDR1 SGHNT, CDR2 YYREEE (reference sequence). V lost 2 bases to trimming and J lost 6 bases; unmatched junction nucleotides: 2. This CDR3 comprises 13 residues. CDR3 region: CASSFYRGNEQFF. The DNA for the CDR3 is TGTGCCAGCAGCTTCTACAGGGGCAATGAGCAGTTCTTC. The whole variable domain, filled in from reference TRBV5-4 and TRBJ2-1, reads ETGVTQSPTHLIKTRGQQVTLRCSSQSGHNTVSWYQQALGQGPQFIFQYYREEENGRGNFPPRFSGLQFPNYSSELNVNALELDDSALYLCASSFYRGNEQFFGPGTRLTVL.

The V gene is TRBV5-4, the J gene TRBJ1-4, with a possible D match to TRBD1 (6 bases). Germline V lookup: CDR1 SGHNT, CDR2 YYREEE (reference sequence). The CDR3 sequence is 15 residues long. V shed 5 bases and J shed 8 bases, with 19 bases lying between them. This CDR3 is CASRQAGDASEKLFF. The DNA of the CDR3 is TGTGCCAGCAGGCAAGCAGGGGATGCGTCGGAAAAACTGTTTTTT.

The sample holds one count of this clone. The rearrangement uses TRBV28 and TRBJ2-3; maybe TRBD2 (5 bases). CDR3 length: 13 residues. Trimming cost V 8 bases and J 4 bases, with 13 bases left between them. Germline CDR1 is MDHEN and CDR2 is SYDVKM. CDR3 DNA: TGTGCCAGCTTGAAAGCGGTGCCAGATACGCAGTATTTT. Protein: CASLKAVPDTQYF.

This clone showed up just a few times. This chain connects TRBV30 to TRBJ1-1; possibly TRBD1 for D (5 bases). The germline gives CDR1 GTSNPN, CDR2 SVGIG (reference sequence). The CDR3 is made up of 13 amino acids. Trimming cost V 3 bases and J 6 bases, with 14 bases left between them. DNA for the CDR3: TGTGCCTGGAGCGTCTCAGGGTTCGCTGAAGCTTTCTTT. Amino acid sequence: CAWSVSGFAEAFF.